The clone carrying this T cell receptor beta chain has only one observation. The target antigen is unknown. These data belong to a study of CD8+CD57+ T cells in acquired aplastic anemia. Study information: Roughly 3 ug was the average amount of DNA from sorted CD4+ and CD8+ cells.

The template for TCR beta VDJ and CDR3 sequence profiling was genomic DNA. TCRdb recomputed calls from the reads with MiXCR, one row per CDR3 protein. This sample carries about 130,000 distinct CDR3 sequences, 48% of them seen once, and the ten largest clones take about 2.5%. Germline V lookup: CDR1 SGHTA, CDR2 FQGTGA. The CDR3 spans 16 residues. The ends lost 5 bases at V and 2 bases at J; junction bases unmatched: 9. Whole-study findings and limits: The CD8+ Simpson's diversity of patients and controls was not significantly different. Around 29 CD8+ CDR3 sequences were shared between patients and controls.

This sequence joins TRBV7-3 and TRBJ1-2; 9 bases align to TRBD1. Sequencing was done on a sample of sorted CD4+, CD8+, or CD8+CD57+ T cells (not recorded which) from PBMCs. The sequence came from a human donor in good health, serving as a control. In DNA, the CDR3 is TGTGCCAGCAGCCAACGACAGGGGGGGGCAAACTATGGCTACACCTTC. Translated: CASSQRQGGANYGYTF.